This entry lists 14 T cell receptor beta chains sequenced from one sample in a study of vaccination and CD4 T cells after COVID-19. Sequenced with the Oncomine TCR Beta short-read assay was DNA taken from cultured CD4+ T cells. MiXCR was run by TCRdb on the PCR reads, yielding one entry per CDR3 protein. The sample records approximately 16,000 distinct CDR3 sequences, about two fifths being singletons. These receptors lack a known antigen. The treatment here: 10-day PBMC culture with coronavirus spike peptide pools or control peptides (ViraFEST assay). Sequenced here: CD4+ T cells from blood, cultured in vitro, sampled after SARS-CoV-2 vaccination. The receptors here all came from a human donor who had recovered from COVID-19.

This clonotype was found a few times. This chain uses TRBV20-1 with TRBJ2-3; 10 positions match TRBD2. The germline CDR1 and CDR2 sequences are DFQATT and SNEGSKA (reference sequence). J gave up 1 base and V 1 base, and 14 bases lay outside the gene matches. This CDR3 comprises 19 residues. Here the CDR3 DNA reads TGCAGTGCTAGAGGTTATCTAGCGGGAGACACCTCGCGCACAGATACGCAGTATTTT. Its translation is CSARGYLAGDTSRTDTQYF.

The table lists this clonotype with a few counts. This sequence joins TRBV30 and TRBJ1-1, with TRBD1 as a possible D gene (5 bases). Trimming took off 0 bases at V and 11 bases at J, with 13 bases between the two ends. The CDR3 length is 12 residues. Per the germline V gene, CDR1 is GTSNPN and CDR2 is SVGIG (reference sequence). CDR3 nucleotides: TGTGCCTGGAGTGTGGGACCGGGAAGCGCTTTCTTT. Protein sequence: CAWSVGPGSAFF.

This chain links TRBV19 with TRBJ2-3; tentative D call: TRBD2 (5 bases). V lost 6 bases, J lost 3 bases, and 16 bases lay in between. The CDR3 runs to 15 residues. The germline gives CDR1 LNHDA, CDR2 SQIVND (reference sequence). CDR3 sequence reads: CASSRGPAETDTQYF. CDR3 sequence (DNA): TGTGCCAGTAGCCGAGGACCAGCGGAAACAGATACGCAGTATTTT.

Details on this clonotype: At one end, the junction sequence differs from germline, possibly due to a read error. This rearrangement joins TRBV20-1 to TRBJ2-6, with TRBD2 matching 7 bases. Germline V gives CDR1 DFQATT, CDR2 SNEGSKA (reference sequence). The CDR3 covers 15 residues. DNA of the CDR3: TGCAGTGCTGGAGAGCGGGGCTCTGGGGCCAACGTCCTGACTTTC. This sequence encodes CSAGERGSGANVLTF.

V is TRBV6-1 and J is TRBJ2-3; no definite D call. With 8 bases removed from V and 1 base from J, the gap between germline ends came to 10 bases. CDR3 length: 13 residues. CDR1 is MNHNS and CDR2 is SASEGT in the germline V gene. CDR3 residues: CASRQQRTDTQYF. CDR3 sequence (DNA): TGTGCCAGCCGCCAGCAACGCACAGATACGCAGTATTTT.

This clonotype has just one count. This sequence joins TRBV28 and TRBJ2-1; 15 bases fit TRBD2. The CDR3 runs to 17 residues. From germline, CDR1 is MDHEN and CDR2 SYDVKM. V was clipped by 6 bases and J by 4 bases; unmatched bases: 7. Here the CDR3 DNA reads TGTGCCAGCAGCCGCAACGGACTAGCGGGAGGGTACAATGAGCAGTTCTTC. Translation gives CASSRNGLAGGYNEQFF.

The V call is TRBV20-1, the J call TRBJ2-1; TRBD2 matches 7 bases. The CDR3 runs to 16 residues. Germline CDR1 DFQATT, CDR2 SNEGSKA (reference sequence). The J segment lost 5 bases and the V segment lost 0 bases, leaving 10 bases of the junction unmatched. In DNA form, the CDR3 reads TGCAGTGCTAGAGAGGTGACTAGGGGAGGGGACAATGAGCAGTTCTTC. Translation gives CSAREVTRGGDNEQFF.

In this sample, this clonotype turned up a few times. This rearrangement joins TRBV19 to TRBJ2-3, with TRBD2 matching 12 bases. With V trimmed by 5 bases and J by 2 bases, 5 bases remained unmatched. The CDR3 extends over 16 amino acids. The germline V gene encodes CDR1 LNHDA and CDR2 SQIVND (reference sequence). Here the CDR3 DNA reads TGTGCCAGTAGTCCTAGCGGGAGGGCCTTCACAGATACGCAGTATTTT. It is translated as CASSPSGRAFTDTQYF.

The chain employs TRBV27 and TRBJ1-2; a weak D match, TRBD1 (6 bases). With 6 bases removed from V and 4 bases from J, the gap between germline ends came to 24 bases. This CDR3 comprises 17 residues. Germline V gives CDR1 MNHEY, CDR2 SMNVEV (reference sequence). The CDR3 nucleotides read TGTGCCAGCAGATCCTCACGATTAACAGGGTCTTCCTATGGCTACACCTTC. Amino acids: CASRSSRLTGSSYGYTF.

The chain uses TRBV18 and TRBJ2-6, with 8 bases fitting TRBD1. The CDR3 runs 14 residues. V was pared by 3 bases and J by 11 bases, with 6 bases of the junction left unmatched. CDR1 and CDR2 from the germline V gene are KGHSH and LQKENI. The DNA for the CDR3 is TGTGCCAGCTCACCGACAGGGGCCACCGACGTCCTGACTTTC. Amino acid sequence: CASSPTGATDVLTF. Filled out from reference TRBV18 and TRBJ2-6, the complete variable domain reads NAGVMQNPRHLVRRRGQEARLRCSPMKGHSHVYWYRQLPEEGLKFMVYLQKENIIDESGMPKERFSAEFPKEGPSILRIQQVVRGDSAAYFCASSPTGATDVLTFGAGSRLTVL.

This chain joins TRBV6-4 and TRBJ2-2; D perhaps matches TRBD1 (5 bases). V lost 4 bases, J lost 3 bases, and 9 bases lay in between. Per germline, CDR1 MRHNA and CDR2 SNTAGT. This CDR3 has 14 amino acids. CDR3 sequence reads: CASSAGLDTGELFF. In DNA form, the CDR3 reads TGTGCCAGCAGTGCAGGGCTTGACACCGGGGAGCTGTTTTTT.

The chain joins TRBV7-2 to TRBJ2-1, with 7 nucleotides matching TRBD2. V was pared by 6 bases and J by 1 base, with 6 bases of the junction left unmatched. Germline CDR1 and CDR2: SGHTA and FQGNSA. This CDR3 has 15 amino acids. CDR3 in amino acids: CASSLGAGSYNEQFF. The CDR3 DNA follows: TGTGCCAGCAGTTTGGGAGCGGGATCCTACAATGAGCAGTTCTTC.

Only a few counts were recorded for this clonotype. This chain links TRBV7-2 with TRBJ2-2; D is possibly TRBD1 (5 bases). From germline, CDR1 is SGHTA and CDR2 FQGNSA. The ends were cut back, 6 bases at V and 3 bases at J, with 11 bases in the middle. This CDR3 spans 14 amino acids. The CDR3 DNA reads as TGTGCCAGCAGGCCTAGGGGCCACACCGGGGAGCTGTTTTTT. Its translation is CASRPRGHTGELFF.

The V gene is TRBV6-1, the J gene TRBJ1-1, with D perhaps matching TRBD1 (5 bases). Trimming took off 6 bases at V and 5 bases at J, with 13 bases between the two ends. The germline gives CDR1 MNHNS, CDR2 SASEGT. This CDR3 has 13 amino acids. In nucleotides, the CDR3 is TGTGCCAGCAGGCAACAGGCGGGTACTGAAGCTTTCTTT. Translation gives CASRQQAGTEAFF.